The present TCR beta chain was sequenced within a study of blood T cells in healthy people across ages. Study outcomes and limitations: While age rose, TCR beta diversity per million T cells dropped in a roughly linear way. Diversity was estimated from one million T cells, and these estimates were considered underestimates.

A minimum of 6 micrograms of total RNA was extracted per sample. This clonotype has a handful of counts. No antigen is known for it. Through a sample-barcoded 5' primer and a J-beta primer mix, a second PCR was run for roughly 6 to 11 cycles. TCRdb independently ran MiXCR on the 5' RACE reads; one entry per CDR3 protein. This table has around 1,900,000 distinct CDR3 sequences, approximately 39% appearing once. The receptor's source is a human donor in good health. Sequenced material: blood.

CDR3 in DNA: TGCGCCAGCAGCCAAGATTGGCAAATCAGGGAAAAACTGTTTTTT. Its protein product is CASSQDWQIREKLFF. The rearrangement uses TRBV4-3 and TRBJ1-4, with D hard to call. Trimming cost V 0 bases and J 8 bases, with 13 bases left between them. The CDR3 extends over 15 amino acids. CDR1 and CDR2 (germline): LGHNA, YSLEER.